Below, 31 T cell receptor beta chains from the same sample are listed, as sequenced in a study of OX40 agonist ivuxolimab in advanced cancers. TCRdb keeps only in-frame clones here, not all; method: immunoSEQ multiplex PCR. The repertoire holds about 75,000 clones, about 88% seen once, with approximately 8% in the top ten. The sequencing here drew on CD4+ or CD8+ T cells sorted from blood, taken in a trial of the OX40 agonist ivuxolimab. The receptors come from an adult with an advanced solid tumor such as melanoma, head and neck, liver or kidney cancer.

The chain combines TRBV6-5 with TRBJ2-5, with unresolved D. This CDR3 contains 12 residues. The germline gives CDR1 MNHEY, CDR2 SVGAGI. Trimming removed 6 bases from V and 1 base from J, with 6 bases in between. Here the CDR3 reads CASSRLQETQYF. CDR3 bases: TGTGCCAGCAGCCGCCTCCAAGAGACCCAGTACTTC.

This rearrangement joins TRBV18 to TRBJ1-1; D gene unclear. This CDR3 has 14 amino acids. Germline-derived CDR1 and CDR2 are KGHSH and LQKENI. Trimming took 0 bases from V and 4 from J, leaving 9 bases between them. In DNA, the CDR3 is TGTGCCAGCTCACCACCGGGCAGGTCCACTGAAGCTTTCTTT. Encoded protein: CASSPPGRSTEAFF.

This clone was recorded only once. The chain uses TRBV6-5 and TRBJ1-5, with 9 bases that match TRBD1. The germline CDR1 and CDR2 sequences are MNHEY and SVGAGI. V dropped 1 base and J dropped 1; count of bases not matched to a gene: 2. The CDR3 contains 16 residues. CDR3 sequence (DNA): TGTGCCAGCAGTTACTACGGGACAGGGAGCAATCAGCCCCAGCATTTT. This gives the protein CASSYYGTGSNQPQHF.

The chain carries TRBV25-1 and TRBJ2-4, with D possibly being TRBD1 or TRBD2 (6 bases each). Germline V gene data show CDR1 as MGHDK and CDR2 as SYGVNS. The length of the CDR3 is 14 residues. The germline V and J ends were trimmed by 2 bases and 6 bases, with 11 bases remaining between them. The chain's CDR3 is CASSELGGGNIQYF. In DNA form, the CDR3 reads TGTGCCAGCAGTGAACTAGGGGGAGGAAACATTCAGTACTTC.

This clone came up a few times. Additional DNA sequences in this sample encode the identical CDR3. The rearrangement uses TRBV11-3 and TRBJ1-3; possibly TRBD1 for D (5 bases). CDR3 length equals 15 residues. The germline V gene has CDR1 SGHNT and CDR2 YENEEA. Trimming took 5 bases from V and 2 from J, leaving 13 bases between them. The CDR3 DNA reads TGTGCCAGCAGCCCCGGTCAGGGTCCTGGAAACACCATATATTTT. Protein: CASSPGQGPGNTIYF.

This clone was recorded once. This chain joins TRBV4-2 and TRBJ2-2; 8 nucleotides agree with TRBD2. The junction had 10 bases not matched to a gene; V was cut back by 0 bases and J by 4 bases. This CDR3 is built from 18 residues. The germline CDR1 and CDR2 sequences are LGHNA and YNFKEQ. The CDR3 sequence is CASSQERGAGRGTGELFF. The CDR3 DNA reads as TGTGCCAGCAGCCAAGAGCGGGGGGCAGGCCGGGGCACCGGGGAGCTGTTTTTT.

This chain joins TRBV11-3 and TRBJ2-7, with D possibly being TRBD2 (5 bases). Germline V CDR1 and CDR2: SGHNT, YENEEA. The ends were cut back, 8 bases at V and 7 bases at J, with 21 bases in the middle. There are 14 residues in the CDR3. CDR3 region: CASPMRERACEQYF. The CDR3, as DNA: TGTGCCAGCCCGATGAGGGAAAGGGCTTGTGAGCAGTACTTC. The full variable domain, rest sourced from reference TRBV11-3 and TRBJ2-7, is EAGVVQSPRYKIIEKKQPVAFWCNPISGHNTLYWYLQNLGQGPELLIRYENEEAVDDSQLPKDRFSAERLKGVDSTLKIQPAELGDSAVYLCASPMRERACEQYFGPGTRLTVT.

The V call is TRBV5-1, the J call TRBJ1-5; D is undetermined. The CDR3 extends over 14 amino acids. Trimming left V 0 bases short and J 5 bases short, with 9 bases between. Germline assignment: CDR1 SGHRS and CDR2 YFSETQ. This CDR3 is CASSLGGSDQPQHF. The CDR3 region has the DNA TGCGCCAGCAGCTTGGGGGGAAGTGATCAGCCCCAGCATTTT. Looking up the rest from reference TRBV5-1 and TRBJ1-5 gives the full variable domain: KAGVTQTPRYLIKTRGQQVTLSCSPISGHRSVSWYQQTPGQGLQFLFEYFSETQRNKGNFPGRFSGRQFSNSRSEMNVSTLELGDSALYLCASSLGGSDQPQHFGDGTRLSIL.

J is TRBJ2-7 and V is TRBV18, with a weak D call TRBD1 (6 bases). Germline CDR1 KGHSH, CDR2 LQKENI. This CDR3 has 14 residues. V was clipped by 0 bases and J by 5 bases, with 11 bases between them. The CDR3 nucleotides are TGTGCCAGCTCACCACCCCAGGGGAGTAACGAGCAGTACTTC. This translates into CASSPPQGSNEQYF.

The V gene is TRBV7-2, the J gene TRBJ1-6, with D possibly being TRBD1 (6 bases). The CDR3 has 15 amino acids. In germline, CDR1 is SGHTA, CDR2 FQGNSA. V gave up 1 base and J gave up 4 bases, with 8 bases separating them. The CDR3 region has the DNA TGTGCCAGCAGCTTAGACAGGGCTTATAATTCACCCCTCCACTTT. As protein: CASSLDRAYNSPLHF.

This clone has a handful of counts. The J gene is TRBJ1-6, the V gene TRBV10-3; a weak D match, TRBD1 (5 bases). Germline V gives CDR1 ENHRY, CDR2 SYGVKD. Trimming took 10 bases from V and 7 from J, leaving 14 bases between them. The CDR3 spans 13 residues. CDR3 DNA sequence: TGTGCCACGCAACAGGTGTTCAATTCACCCCTCCACTTT. Translating it yields CATQQVFNSPLHF.

This rearrangement joins TRBV5-1 to TRBJ1-6, with a tentative D call TRBD1 (5 bases). Trimming took 5 bases from V and 6 from J, leaving 15 bases between them. This CDR3 contains 15 residues. CDR1 is SGHRS and CDR2 is YFSETQ in the germline V gene. CDR3 in amino acids: CASRFQGAPNSPLHF. In nucleotides, the CDR3 is TGCGCCAGCAGATTTCAGGGAGCCCCTAATTCACCCCTCCACTTT.

The genes are TRBV28 and TRBJ2-7, with D perhaps TRBD2 (6 bases). The ends were cut back, 5 bases at V and 6 bases at J, with 17 bases in the middle. The CDR3 consists of 14 residues. CDR1 and CDR2 from the germline V gene are MDHEN and SYDVKM. The DNA of the CDR3 is TGTGCCAGCAGTGCGACGGGACTTCTAAGCGAGCAGTACTTC. Amino acid sequence: CASSATGLLSEQYF.

The chain joins TRBV7-2 to TRBJ2-5; TRBD2 matches 11 bases. This CDR3 comprises 15 residues. V was pared by 5 bases and J by 5 bases, with 7 bases of the junction left unmatched. Germline lookup yields CDR1 SGHTA and CDR2 FQGNSA. As DNA, the CDR3 is TGTGCCAGCAGCGCAACTAGCGGGGGCCCGGAGACCCAGTACTTC. This encodes CASSATSGGPETQYF.

The J gene is TRBJ2-5, the V gene TRBV5-1; 8 bases line up with TRBD2. The V segment lost 0 bases and the J segment 1 base; nucleotides outside the gene matches: 5. This CDR3 comprises 16 residues. Germline lookup yields CDR1 SGHRS and CDR2 YFSETQ. The DNA for the CDR3 is TGCGCCAGCAGCTTGGTGGGTAGCGGGACCCAAGAGACCCAGTACTTC. Amino acids: CASSLVGSGTQETQYF.

The chain carries TRBV6-1 and TRBJ1-2, with D possibly matching TRBD1 (5 bases). The CDR3 is 14 amino acids. Trimming removed 1 base from V and 5 bases from J, with 11 bases in between. The germline gives CDR1 MNHNS, CDR2 SASEGT. CDR3 nucleotide sequence: TGTGCCAGCAGTGAAGTACGGACAAGTTATGGCTACACCTTC. Translating gives CASSEVRTSYGYTF.

The CDR3 nucleotides read TGTGCCAGCACCAGGACTTCACCCTACGAGCAGTACTTC. This encodes CASTRTSPYEQYF. The chain uses TRBV7-2 and TRBJ2-7, with a tentative D call TRBD2 (5 bases). The germline CDR1 and CDR2 sequences are SGHTA and FQGNSA. V gave up 7 bases and J gave up 2 bases, with 12 bases separating them. This CDR3 spans 13 amino acids. Looking up the rest from reference TRBV7-2 and TRBJ2-7 gives the full variable domain: GAGVSQSPSNKVTEKGKDVELRCDPISGHTALYWYRQSLGQGLEFLIYFQGNSAPDKSGLPSDRFSAERTGGSVSTLTIQRTQQEDSAVYLCASTRTSPYEQYFGPGTRLTVT.

The rearrangement links TRBV4-1 to TRBJ1-3; D ambiguous. CDR1 and CDR2 from the germline V gene are MGHRA and YSYEKL. Trimming removed 0 bases from V and 2 bases from J, with 14 bases in between. The CDR3 totals 17 residues. The CDR3 coding sequence is TGCGCCAGCAGCCAAGACCCGGGAGACGTTACTGGAAACACCATATATTTT. It is translated as CASSQDPGDVTGNTIYF.

This rearrangement joins TRBV5-4 to TRBJ1-1, with a weak D call TRBD1 (5 bases). V shed 0 bases and J shed 0 bases, with 9 bases lying between them. The V gene's germline CDR1 is SGHNT and CDR2 YYREEE (reference sequence). The CDR3 consists of 15 residues. DNA for the CDR3: TGTGCCAGCAGCTTGGTTGGGGGGATGAACACTGAAGCTTTCTTT. It is translated as CASSLVGGMNTEAFF.

The chain has TRBV18 and TRBJ2-1, with a weak D call TRBD1 (5 bases). This CDR3 contains 14 residues. Germline CDR1 reads KGHSH; CDR2 reads LQKENI. V was trimmed by 4 bases and J by 0 bases, leaving 7 bases between them. CDR3 bases: TGTGCCAGCTCACGACAGAGCTCCTACAATGAGCAGTTCTTC. It translates to CASSRQSSYNEQFF. Looking up the rest from reference TRBV18 and TRBJ2-1 gives the full variable domain: NAGVMQNPRHLVRRRGQEARLRCSPMKGHSHVYWYRQLPEEGLKFMVYLQKENIIDESGMPKERFSAEFPKEGPSILRIQQVVRGDSAAYFCASSRQSSYNEQFFGPGTRLTVL.

The CDR3 DNA follows: TGTGCCAGCACTTTGGGGAGGGGAACCGGGGAGCTGTTTTTT. It translates to CASTLGRGTGELFF. The rearrangement uses TRBV28 and TRBJ2-2; 7 bases match TRBD2. Germline CDR1 is MDHEN and CDR2 is SYDVKM. The CDR3 extends over 14 amino acids. With 7 bases clipped from V and 5 bases from J, the junction kept 7 bases outside the gene matches.

CDR3 loop: CASSLWRGGLAGSGELFF. The CDR3 DNA reads as TGTGCCAGCAGTTTATGGAGGGGAGGACTAGCGGGGTCCGGGGAGCTGTTTTTT. The rearrangement uses TRBV28 and TRBJ2-2; 12 bases align to TRBD2. After removal of 0 bases from V and 6 bases from J, the junction contained 8 bases not matched to a gene. This CDR3 has 18 amino acids. Germline V gene data show CDR1 as MDHEN and CDR2 as SYDVKM.

The chain links TRBV27 to TRBJ2-1, with D unresolved. The CDR3 loop spans 15 amino acids. Germline V gene sequence: CDR1 MNHEY, CDR2 SMNVEV (reference sequence). V lost 3 bases and J 6 bases, leaving 15 bases between the germline ends. The CDR3 reads CASSFTPGRRNEQFF. In DNA, the CDR3 is TGTGCCAGCAGTTTTACGCCCGGTAGGCGCAATGAGCAGTTCTTC.

The CDR3 DNA reads as TGTGCCAGCAGTTCTACCGGGCTGGGATCGGATACGCAGTATTTT. Translation gives CASSSTGLGSDTQYF. This chain joins TRBV6-5 and TRBJ2-3, with D uncertain. The CDR3 contains 15 residues. V lost 4 bases to trimming and J lost 6 bases, with 17 bases between them. Germline V gene sequence: CDR1 MNHEY, CDR2 SVGAGI.

The chain combines TRBV10-2 with TRBJ1-1; D not certain. This CDR3 comprises 12 residues. The V end was cut by 8 bases, the J end by 6 bases, with 13 bases between. The germline CDR1 and CDR2 sequences are WSHSY and SAAADI. The CDR3 is CASQGPGAEAFF. DNA of the CDR3: TGCGCCAGCCAAGGACCGGGAGCTGAAGCTTTCTTT.

V and J are TRBV7-2 and TRBJ2-1; TRBD2 is a possible D gene (5 bases). The CDR3 loop spans 14 amino acids. V gave up 3 bases and J gave up 7 bases, with 13 bases separating them. From germline, CDR1 is SGHTA and CDR2 FQGNSA. The CDR3 DNA is TGTGCCAGCAGCTTGTCTGGGGAGCGGAATGAGCAGTTCTTC. Translating it yields CASSLSGERNEQFF. The full variable domain, in which reference TRBV7-2 and TRBJ2-1 provide the parts outside the CDR3, is GAGVSQSPSNKVTEKGKDVELRCDPISGHTALYWYRQSLGQGLEFLIYFQGNSAPDKSGLPSDRFSAERTGGSVSTLTIQRTQQEDSAVYLCASSLSGERNEQFFGPGTRLTVL.

The V and J genes are TRBV19 and TRBJ2-2; the D is unclear. V was shortened by 3 bases and J by 5 bases, with 7 bases between the two germline ends. The CDR3 consists of 13 residues. Germline V gives CDR1 LNHDA, CDR2 SQIVND (reference sequence). CDR3 loop: CASSIRTTGELFF. DNA of the CDR3: TGTGCCAGTAGTATCCGAACGACCGGGGAGCTGTTTTTT.

V gene TRBV10-2 combines with J gene TRBJ2-7; D may be TRBD1 (6 bases). Germline-derived CDR1 and CDR2 are WSHSY and SAAADI. The CDR3 has 13 amino acids. Trimming removed 5 bases at V and 2 bases at J, with 10 bases between. CDR3 amino acids: CASSRQEAYEQYF. The CDR3, as DNA: TGCGCCAGCAGTAGACAGGAAGCCTACGAGCAGTACTTC.

This rearrangement joins TRBV6-1 to TRBJ1-2; 9 bases match TRBD1. Per germline, CDR1 MNHNS and CDR2 SASEGT. The CDR3 loop spans 18 amino acids. J gave up 8 bases and V 4 bases, and 20 bases lay outside the gene matches. CDR3 DNA: TGTGCCAGCAGTGGGCGAGGACAGGGGTTCTCCGGGTTAAGAGGCTACACCTTC. Translation gives CASSGRGQGFSGLRGYTF.

The genes are TRBV29-1 and TRBJ2-2; D is perhaps TRBD1 (6 bases). This CDR3 region has 13 residues. V was cut by 3 bases and J by 1 base, with 6 bases left in between. Germline V gene lookup returns CDR1 SQVTM and CDR2 ANQGSEA. CDR3 in amino acids: CSVDRGNTGELFF. The CDR3 bases are TGCAGCGTTGACAGGGGGAACACCGGGGAGCTGTTTTTT.

V usage is TRBV25-1 and J usage is TRBJ1-6; no firm D call. V shed 6 bases and J shed 10 bases, with 19 bases lying between them. Germline V gene sequence: CDR1 MGHDK, CDR2 SYGVNS. The CDR3 spans 15 residues. CDR3 in DNA: TGTGCCAGCAGCAGGTCGAGGTACGCTGGCTCACCCCTCCACTTT. This sequence encodes CASSRSRYAGSPLHF.